The clone carrying this T cell receptor (beta chain) was counted a few times. The CDR3 is 15 amino acids. Germline V gene sequence: CDR1 SGHNT, CDR2 YENEEA. V gave up 2 bases and J gave up 6 bases; unmatched junction bases: 3. As originally analysed: For nucleated cells, counts were estimated from reference gene primer amplification. Profiling relied on immunoSEQ multiplex PCR, and the TCRdb table lists in-frame clones only, not all of them. Clone size and V and J calls were adopted from that table, with D and trimming inferred from the DNA. Among 45,000 to 65,000 clones listed, 65% to 85% were seen once. The data originate from a study of blood T cell repertoires in COVID-19. About the research overall: Sites in the United States, Italy and Spain provided acute and convalescent COVID-19 samples. From T cells, B-cell-depleted T cells, or PBMCs came the material, which was cDNA or gDNA.

Material for sequencing was peripheral blood. V and J are TRBV11-3 and TRBJ2-1; 11 nucleotides line up with TRBD1. The receptor comes from a man in his 70s with active or convalescent COVID-19. DNA for the CDR3: TGTGCCAGCAGCTTAAGGGGGACAGGGGGCAATGAGCAGTTCTTC. Translating gives CASSLRGTGGNEQFF.